These 12 T cell receptor beta chains came from one sample sequenced in a study of Ad26.COV2.S vaccination and SARS-CoV-2 variants (dated by TCRdb to the early 2020s). Library method: the immunoSEQ multiplex PCR assay. TCRdb took this table from immuneACCESS and kept in-frame rearrangements with V and J called. Such tables lack part of the clones; where checked against another copy, unresolved V genes explain under half of the gap, and the rest is unexplained. Across this sample there are about 180,000 clones, with approximately 90% seen only once. The ten largest account for roughly 6% of the sample. The time point label for this specimen denotes: individuals recovered from natural SARS-CoV-2 infection. Here the sequenced sample was peripheral blood, taken after recovery from COVID-19. These receptors were obtained from a human donor who had recovered from COVID-19.

The rearrangement joins TRBV6-1 to TRBJ1-1; tentative D call: TRBD1 (5 bases). Germline V gives CDR1 MNHNS, CDR2 SASEGT. Trimming removed 1 base at V and 3 bases at J, with 18 bases between. The CDR3 covers 17 residues. DNA for the CDR3: TGTGCCAGCAGTGAAGGTGGGCCCAGGGAAGGATACACTGAAGCTTTCTTT. Amino acids: CASSEGGPREGYTEAFF.

The rearrangement links TRBV6-5 to TRBJ2-7; 11 nucleotides line up with TRBD2. Per the germline V gene, CDR1 is MNHEY and CDR2 is SVGAGI. This CDR3 is 15 amino acids long. After removal of 7 bases from V and 7 bases from J, the junction contained 12 bases not matched to a gene. The CDR3 nucleotides are TGTGCCAGCACCTACAGATCTAGCGGGAGGTATGAGCAGTACTTC. It yields the protein CASTYRSSGRYEQYF.

This clone was picked up one time. The rearrangement links TRBV4-1 to TRBJ2-4; TRBD2 aligns across 7 bases. CDR1 and CDR2 (germline): MGHRA, YSYEKL. This CDR3 comprises 15 residues. With 2 bases clipped from V and 7 bases from J, the junction kept 8 bases outside the gene matches. In DNA form, the CDR3 reads TGCGCCAGCAGCCAACGGACTAGGCGGGGTAACATTCAGTACTTC. Translated: CASSQRTRRGNIQYF.

The J gene is TRBJ2-3, the V gene TRBV19; D is unclear. The V gene lost 4 bases and the J gene lost 0 bases, with 5 bases spanning the gap. CDR1 is LNHDA, CDR2 SQIVND, per germline (reference sequence). The CDR3 is 13 residues long. CDR3 protein: CASSRISTDTQYF. Written as DNA, the CDR3 is TGTGCCAGTAGTAGGATAAGCACAGATACGCAGTATTTT.

The V gene is TRBV7-8, the J gene TRBJ2-1; 14 bases are a match to TRBD2. V dropped 3 bases and J dropped 3; count of bases not matched to a gene: 4. This CDR3 spans 17 amino acids. The germline CDR1 and CDR2 sequences are SGHVS and FQNEAQ. The CDR3 reads CASSFGLAGGLYNEQFF. Written as DNA, the CDR3 is TGTGCCAGCAGCTTCGGACTAGCGGGAGGTCTCTACAATGAGCAGTTCTTC. Variable domain in full (rest from reference TRBV7-8 and TRBJ2-1): GAGVSQSPRYKVAKRGQDVALRCDPISGHVSLFWYQQALGQGPEFLTYFQNEAQLDKSGLPSDRFFAERPEGSVSTLKIQRTQQEDSAVYLCASSFGLAGGLYNEQFFGPGTRLTVL.

This sequence joins TRBV7-8 and TRBJ2-1; the match to TRBD2 covers 8 bases. This CDR3 spans 18 amino acids. Losses at the gene ends were 3 bases for V and 7 bases for J; bases not matched to a gene: 17. Germline loops: CDR1 SGHVS, CDR2 FQNEAQ. CDR3 region: CASSFKGSGVRYENEQFF. CDR3 DNA: TGTGCCAGCAGCTTCAAAGGTAGCGGGGTACGATACGAGAATGAGCAGTTCTTC. The complete variable domain, with remaining parts taken from reference TRBV7-8 and TRBJ2-1, reads GAGVSQSPRYKVAKRGQDVALRCDPISGHVSLFWYQQALGQGPEFLTYFQNEAQLDKSGLPSDRFFAERPEGSVSTLKIQRTQQEDSAVYLCASSFKGSGVRYENEQFFGPGTRLTVL.

This clone was seen a single time. The genes are TRBV5-1 and TRBJ2-7; D possibly corresponds to TRBD2 (6 bases). Deletions cut 0 bases from V and 3 bases from J, with 16 bases between. Per germline, CDR1 SGHRS and CDR2 YFSETQ. This CDR3 spans 16 amino acids. The CDR3 DNA follows: TGCGCCAGCAGCTTGGGCGGGACTTGGGGCTACTACGAGCAGTACTTC. Residues: CASSLGGTWGYYEQYF.

The CDR3 sequence: CASSSGMQGFKTQYF. The CDR3 nucleotides are TGTGCCAGCAGTTCCGGAATGCAGGGGTTTAAGACCCAGTACTTC. This chain connects TRBV6-5 to TRBJ2-5; possibly TRBD1 for D (6 bases). The V and J ends lost 4 bases and 6 bases respectively, with 18 bases between them. The CDR3 contains 15 residues. The germline CDR1 and CDR2 sequences are MNHEY and SVGAGI.

This clone was observed a single time. The V gene is TRBV28, the J gene TRBJ1-2, with 9 bases identical to TRBD1. The CDR3 has 16 amino acids. V gave up 5 bases and J gave up 3 bases; unmatched junction bases: 10. The V gene's germline CDR1 is MDHEN and CDR2 SYDVKM. The CDR3 reads CASSPGQGASYYGYTF. CDR3 nucleotides: TGTGCCAGCAGTCCGGGACAGGGAGCTTCGTACTATGGCTACACCTTC.

The chain employs TRBV30 and TRBJ2-7; TRBD2 might be the D (6 bases). CDR1 GTSNPN and CDR2 SVGIG come from the germline V gene (reference sequence). Trimming removed 3 bases from V and 0 bases from J, with 9 bases in between. CDR3 length: 13 residues. CDR3 sequence reads: CAWRGLPSYEQYF. The CDR3 bases are TGTGCCTGGAGGGGACTCCCCTCCTACGAGCAGTACTTC.

This chain links TRBV5-1 with TRBJ2-7; 8 nucleotides agree with TRBD2. With V trimmed by 4 bases and J by 5 bases, 8 bases remained unmatched. The CDR3 length is 14 residues. Germline CDR1 is SGHRS and CDR2 is YFSETQ. CDR3 DNA sequence: TGCGCCAGCAGCCACGACGGGACTAGGAACGAGCAGTACTTC. Residues: CASSHDGTRNEQYF. The whole variable domain, filled in from reference TRBV5-1 and TRBJ2-7, reads KAGVTQTPRYLIKTRGQQVTLSCSPISGHRSVSWYQQTPGQGLQFLFEYFSETQRNKGNFPGRFSGRQFSNSRSEMNVSTLELGDSALYLCASSHDGTRNEQYFGPGTRLTVT.

This chain uses TRBV3-1 (or the pseudogene TRBV3-2) with TRBJ2-7, with D perhaps assigned TRBD1 or TRBD2 (5 bases each). The CDR3 length is 15 residues. The V and J ends lost 6 bases and 0 bases respectively, with 15 bases between them. Germline V gene data show CDR1 as LGHDT and CDR2 as YNNKEL (reference sequence). CDR3 sequence reads: CASSSGRLTSYEQYF. The CDR3 nucleotides read TGTGCCAGCAGTTCGGGACGGCTAACCTCCTACGAGCAGTACTTC.